Detailed here is one TCR beta chain. Its antigen is currently unknown. A second PCR, run for about 7 to 11 cycles, used a sample-barcoded 5' primer plus a J-beta primer mix. Every single cDNA molecule received a tag from a template-switch adaptor with 12 random nucleotides. TCRdb called the 5' RACE reads again in MiXCR, with one record for every CDR3 protein. The sample includes 1.5 million to 2 million distinct CDR3 sequences, about two fifths of them seen just once. The data originate from a study of blood T cells in healthy people across ages. About the study: Through template switching, about one barcoded beta molecule was captured per two T cells, as measured in model experiments.

CDR3 length: 17 amino acids. CDR1 MNHNS and CDR2 SASEGT come from the germline V gene. V shed 5 bases, J shed 5 bases, and the junction held 16 bases outside the gene matches. The study, taken as a whole, reports: Possibly confounding the expanded clonotype changes was the fact that donor CMV status was unknown.

No fewer than 5.5 micrograms of total RNA were isolated from every sample. The TCR originated in a human donor in good health. V gene TRBV6-1 combines with J gene TRBJ1-2; 8 bases agree with TRBD1. The sample consisted of blood. The CDR3 loop is CASSPHQSGQGVYGYTF. CDR3 coding DNA: TGTGCCAGCAGTCCCCACCAGTCCGGACAGGGAGTGTATGGCTACACCTTC.